This paragraph reports one T cell receptor (beta chain). This CDR3 comprises 16 residues. With V trimmed by 4 bases and J by 2 bases, 8 bases remained unmatched. Per germline, CDR1 SGHRS and CDR2 YFSETQ. The data belong to a study of T cell changes during pregnancy in multiple sclerosis. Here immunoSEQ multiplex PCR was the method, and the copy in TCRdb shows in-frame clones only, minus some. The repertoire consists of about 89,000 clones, with around 94% occurring once and the leading ten covering 0.7% to 1%. The input for sequencing was peripheral blood, taken in the third trimester of pregnancy. The TCR sequence derives from a female donor with multiple sclerosis, enrolled in a pregnancy study. V usage is TRBV5-1 and J usage is TRBJ2-5; 10 bases are shared with TRBD2. In DNA form, the CDR3 reads TGCGCCAGCAGCACCGCTAGCGGGAGTGGTCAAGAGACCCAGTACTTC. Translating gives CASSTASGSGQETQYF. Full variable domain (outside the CDR3, taken from reference TRBV5-1 and TRBJ2-5): KAGVTQTPRYLIKTRGQQVTLSCSPISGHRSVSWYQQTPGQGLQFLFEYFSETQRNKGNFPGRFSGRQFSNSRSEMNVSTLELGDSALYLCASSTASGSGQETQYFGPGTRLLVL.